The 18 T cell receptor beta chains below were found in one sample sequenced in a study of T cell responses to AZD1222 COVID-19 vaccine. TCRdb's table, derived via immunoSEQ multiplex PCR, lists solely in-frame clones and lacks some. Among over 60,000 clones, 87% were seen once, and the ten largest hold 24%. The sequencing here drew on peripheral blood, taken on day 0 of AZD1222 vaccination. The receptors were gathered from an adult in good health.

This clone was picked up one time. The chain joins TRBV7-2 to TRBJ1-3; 7 nucleotides line up with TRBD1. Germline lookup yields CDR1 SGHTA and CDR2 FQGNSA. This CDR3 is built from 14 residues. V lost 5 bases to trimming and J lost 4 bases; unmatched junction nucleotides: 5. CDR3 nucleotides: TGTGCCAGCAGCGAACCGGGACAGGGAAACACCATATATTTT. Its protein product is CASSEPGQGNTIYF.

This clone was seen a handful of times. The rearrangement uses TRBV5-6 and TRBJ1-5; 7 positions match TRBD1. The ends lost 0 bases at V and 7 bases at J; junction bases unmatched: 4. The CDR3 is 14 amino acids. Germline V lookup: CDR1 SGHDT, CDR2 YYEEEE. In nucleotides, the CDR3 is TGTGCCAGCAGCTTGGGCAGGGGGTACCAGCCCCAGCATTTT. Translating it yields CASSLGRGYQPQHF.

The chain links TRBV19 to TRBJ1-3; D gene uncertain. CDR1 LNHDA and CDR2 SQIVND come from the germline V gene (reference sequence). V shed 5 bases and J shed 0 bases, with 11 bases lying between them. The length of the CDR3 is 15 residues. The CDR3 reads CASSGWDASGNTIYF. The DNA for the CDR3 is TGTGCCAGTAGTGGATGGGATGCCTCTGGAAACACCATATATTTT.

This chain links TRBV7-9 with TRBJ1-1, with D maybe TRBD1 (5 bases). Per germline, CDR1 SEHNR and CDR2 FQNEAQ (reference sequence). Trimming took 8 bases from V and 0 from J, leaving 16 bases between them. There are 15 residues in the CDR3. DNA for the CDR3: TGTGCCAGCGGCCCAGCCGGGGGGGTGAACACTGAAGCTTTCTTT. Amino acid sequence: CASGPAGGVNTEAFF.

This clone was detected once. The V gene is TRBV5-1, the J gene TRBJ2-1, with D possibly TRBD2 on 5 matching bases. The germline CDR1 and CDR2 sequences are SGHRS and YFSETQ. The V gene lost 7 bases and the J gene lost 5 bases, with 19 bases spanning the gap. CDR3 length: 15 amino acids. Written as DNA, the CDR3 is TGCGCCAGCCGACTATCTAGGGATTCCCACAATGAGCAGTTCTTC. It codes for CASRLSRDSHNEQFF.

The genes are TRBV9 and TRBJ2-1; a possible D gene is TRBD2 (5 bases). From germline, CDR1 is SGDLS and CDR2 YYNGEE. This CDR3 contains 15 residues. Trimming left V 2 bases short and J 1 base short, with 10 bases between. CDR3 loop: CASSVNGISYNEQFF. Here the CDR3 DNA reads TGTGCCAGCAGCGTGAACGGGATATCCTACAATGAGCAGTTCTTC.

This chain uses TRBV3-1 (or the pseudogene TRBV3-2) with TRBJ1-6, with D maybe TRBD1 (6 bases). The CDR3 has 13 residues. Trimming took off 5 bases at V and 10 bases at J, with 12 bases between the two ends. Germline loops: CDR1 LGHDT, CDR2 YNNKEL (reference sequence). In nucleotides, the CDR3 is TGTGCCAGCAGCTTGAAGGGACACTCACCCCTCCACTTT. It encodes CASSLKGHSPLHF.

This rearrangement joins TRBV28 to TRBJ1-5; the D is unclear. Germline V gene lookup returns CDR1 MDHEN and CDR2 SYDVKM. The CDR3 totals 15 residues. The germline V and J ends were trimmed by 4 bases and 4 bases, with 14 bases remaining between them. CDR3 amino acids: CASSSPWGLNQPQHF. The CDR3 DNA is TGTGCCAGCAGTTCCCCCTGGGGATTAAATCAGCCCCAGCATTTT.

The chain combines TRBV5-4 with TRBJ1-2; no firm D call. Germline CDR1 and CDR2: SGHNT and YYREEE (reference sequence). The CDR3 has 13 amino acids. The V end lost 1 base, the J end lost 8 bases, and 12 bases lay between the germline ends. The CDR3 protein is CASSLQDISGYTF. The CDR3 bases are TGTGCCAGCAGCTTGCAAGACATAAGCGGCTACACCTTC.

This clone was seen once. The V call is TRBV5-1, the J call TRBJ1-1; no clear D. Germline V CDR1 and CDR2: SGHRS, YFSETQ. V lost 3 bases to trimming and J lost 1 base, with 10 bases between them. The length of the CDR3 is 14 residues. The CDR3 reads CASSSSPPNTEAFF. The CDR3 region has the DNA TGCGCCAGCAGCTCTAGTCCCCCGAACACTGAAGCTTTCTTT.

The chain uses TRBV5-1 and TRBJ2-2, with 8 bases matching TRBD2. The CDR3 runs to 16 residues. The germline V gene encodes CDR1 SGHRS and CDR2 YFSETQ. The trim removed 0 bases at V and 6 bases at J, leaving 7 bases unmatched. The CDR3 region has the DNA TGCGCCAGCAGCTTGGCCATTCTAGCGGGCGCCGGGGAGCTGTTTTTT. Residues: CASSLAILAGAGELFF.

V and J are TRBV7-2 and TRBJ2-7; 10 nucleotides agree with TRBD1. V lost 4 bases and J lost 3; bases outside the gene matches: 6. CDR3 length: 15 amino acids. The germline gives CDR1 SGHTA, CDR2 FQGNSA. CDR3 in amino acids: CASSSPGDRGYEQYF. CDR3 sequence (DNA): TGTGCCAGCAGCTCCCCAGGGGACAGGGGCTACGAGCAGTACTTC. The full variable domain, in which reference TRBV7-2 and TRBJ2-7 provide the parts outside the CDR3, is GAGVSQSPSNKVTEKGKDVELRCDPISGHTALYWYRQSLGQGLEFLIYFQGNSAPDKSGLPSDRFSAERTGGSVSTLTIQRTQQEDSAVYLCASSSPGDRGYEQYFGPGTRLTVT.

This chain links TRBV28 with TRBJ1-1; 8 positions agree with TRBD1. Germline-derived CDR1 and CDR2 are MDHEN and SYDVKM. CDR3 length equals 15 residues. Trimming at V came to 5 bases and at J to 6 bases, leaving 11 bases not matched to a gene. CDR3 sequence: CASSPADRDGPEAFF. In DNA, the CDR3 is TGTGCCAGCAGTCCGGCGGACAGGGACGGCCCTGAAGCTTTCTTT. The full variable domain, with the rest looked up from reference TRBV28 and TRBJ1-1, is DVKVTQSSRYLVKRTGEKVFLECVQDMDHENMFWYRQDPGLGLRLIYFSYDVKMKEKGDIPEGYSVSREKKERFSLILESASTNQTSMYLCASSPADRDGPEAFFGQGTRLTVV.

This chain connects TRBV11-2 to TRBJ1-4; the D is unclear. V lost 3 bases and J lost 6, with 11 bases in between. This CDR3 region has 14 residues. Looked up from germline, CDR1 is SGHAT and CDR2 is FQNNGV. This chain's CDR3 is CASSFGGIHEKLFF. CDR3 nucleotides: TGTGCCAGCAGCTTCGGCGGAATCCATGAAAAACTGTTTTTT.

Only a few counts were recorded for this clone. CDR3 in amino acids: CASSSPQAGIGELFF. CDR3 DNA: TGCGCCAGCAGCTCCCCTCAAGCGGGGATCGGGGAGCTGTTTTTT. J is TRBJ2-2 and V is TRBV5-1, with 7 nucleotides matching TRBD2. CDR1 SGHRS and CDR2 YFSETQ come from the germline V gene. V dropped 3 bases and J dropped 7; count of bases not matched to a gene: 9. The CDR3 totals 15 residues.

This clone was seen once. This chain connects TRBV6-5 to TRBJ1-5; unclear D gene. CDR1 and CDR2 from the germline V gene are MNHEY and SVGAGI. Deletions cut 0 bases from V and 2 bases from J, with 8 bases between. The CDR3 extends over 15 amino acids. In DNA form, the CDR3 reads TGTGCCAGCAGTTACTCGGAGGATGGCAATCAGCCCCAGCATTTT. It is translated as CASSYSEDGNQPQHF.

This sequence joins TRBV7-3 and TRBJ2-7; 7 bases map to TRBD2. In germline, CDR1 is SGHTA, CDR2 FQGTGA. The CDR3 totals 15 residues. With 4 bases clipped from V and 0 bases from J, the junction kept 6 bases outside the gene matches. CDR3 nucleotide sequence: TGTGCCAGCAGCTATATGGCGGGGGTCTCCTACGAGCAGTACTTC. Residues: CASSYMAGVSYEQYF.

V usage is TRBV3-1 (or the pseudogene TRBV3-2) and J usage is TRBJ2-5, with D hard to call. The CDR3 loop spans 13 amino acids. Germline V lookup: CDR1 LGHDT, CDR2 YNNKEL (reference sequence). V was pared by 5 bases and J by 1 base, with 8 bases between. CDR3 DNA: TGTGCCAGCAGCTTCGGACCCCAAGAGACCCAGTACTTC. Translating gives CASSFGPQETQYF.